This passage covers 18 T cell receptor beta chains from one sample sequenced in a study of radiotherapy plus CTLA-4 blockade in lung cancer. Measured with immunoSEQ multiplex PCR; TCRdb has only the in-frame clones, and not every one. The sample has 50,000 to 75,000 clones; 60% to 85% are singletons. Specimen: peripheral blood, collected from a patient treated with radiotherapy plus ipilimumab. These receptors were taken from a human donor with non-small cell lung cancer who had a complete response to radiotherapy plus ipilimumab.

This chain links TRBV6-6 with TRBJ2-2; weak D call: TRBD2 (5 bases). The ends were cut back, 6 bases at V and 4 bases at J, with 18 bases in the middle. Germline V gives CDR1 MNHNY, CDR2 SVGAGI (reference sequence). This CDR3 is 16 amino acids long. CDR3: CASRDPRRAGTGELFF. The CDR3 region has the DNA TGTGCCAGCAGAGACCCGCGGCGGGCGGGCACCGGGGAGCTGTTTTTT.

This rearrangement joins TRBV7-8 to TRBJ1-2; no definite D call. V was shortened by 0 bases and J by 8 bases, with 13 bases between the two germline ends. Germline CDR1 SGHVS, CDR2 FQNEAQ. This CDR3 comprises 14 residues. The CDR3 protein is CASSLAGGPRGYTF. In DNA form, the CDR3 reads TGTGCCAGCAGCTTAGCGGGTGGCCCCAGAGGCTACACCTTC.

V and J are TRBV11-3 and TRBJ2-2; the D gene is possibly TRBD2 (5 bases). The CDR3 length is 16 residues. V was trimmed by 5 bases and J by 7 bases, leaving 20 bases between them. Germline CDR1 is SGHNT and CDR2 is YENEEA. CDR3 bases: TGTGCCAGCAGCCCCGCCGGGGTATCACGGGGCGGGGAGCTGTTTTTT. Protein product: CASSPAGVSRGGELFF.

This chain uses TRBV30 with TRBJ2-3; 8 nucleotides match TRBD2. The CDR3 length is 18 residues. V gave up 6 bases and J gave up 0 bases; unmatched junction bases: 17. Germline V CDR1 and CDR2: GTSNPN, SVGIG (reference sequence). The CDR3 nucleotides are TGTGCCTGCCGCCCCGGGCGGGGGGTTTATTCTAGCACAGATACGCAGTATTTT. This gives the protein CACRPGRGVYSSTDTQYF. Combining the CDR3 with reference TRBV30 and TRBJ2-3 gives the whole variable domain SQTIHQWPATLVQPVGSPLSLECTVEGTSNPNLYWYRQAAGRGLQLLFYSVGIGQISSEVPQNLSASRPQDRQFILSSKKLLLSDSGFYLCACRPGRGVYSSTDTQYFGPGTRLTVL.

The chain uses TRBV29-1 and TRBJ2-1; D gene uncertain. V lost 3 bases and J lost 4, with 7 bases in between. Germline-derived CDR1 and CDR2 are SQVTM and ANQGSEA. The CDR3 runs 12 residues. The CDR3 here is CSVDPRYNEQFF. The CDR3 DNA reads TGCAGCGTTGACCCCCGATACAATGAGCAGTTCTTC.

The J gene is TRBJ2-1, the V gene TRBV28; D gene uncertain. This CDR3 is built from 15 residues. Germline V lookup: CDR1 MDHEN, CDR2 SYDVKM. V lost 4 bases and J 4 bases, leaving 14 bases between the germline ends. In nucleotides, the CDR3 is TGTGCCAGCAGTTCCCCGGGCTCTTTTTACAATGAGCAGTTCTTC. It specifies CASSSPGSFYNEQFF.

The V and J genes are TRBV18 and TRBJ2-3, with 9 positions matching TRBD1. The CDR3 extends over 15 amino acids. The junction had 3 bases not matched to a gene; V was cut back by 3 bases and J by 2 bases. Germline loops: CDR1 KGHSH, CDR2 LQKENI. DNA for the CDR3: TGTGCCAGCTCACCCGGGACAGGGAACACAGATACGCAGTATTTT. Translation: CASSPGTGNTDTQYF.

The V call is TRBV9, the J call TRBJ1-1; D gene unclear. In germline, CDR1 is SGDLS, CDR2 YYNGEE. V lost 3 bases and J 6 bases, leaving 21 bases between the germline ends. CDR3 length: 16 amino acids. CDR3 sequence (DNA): TGTGCCAGCAGCGCCCAATCGAGCCCGGTGCATGCTGAAGCTTTCTTT. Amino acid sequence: CASSAQSSPVHAEAFF.

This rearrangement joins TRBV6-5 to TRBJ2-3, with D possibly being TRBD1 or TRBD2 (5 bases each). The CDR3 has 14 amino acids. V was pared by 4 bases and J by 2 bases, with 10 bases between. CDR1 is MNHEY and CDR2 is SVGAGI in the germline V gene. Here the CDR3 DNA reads TGTGCCAGCAGTTTGACCGGGACCACAGATACGCAGTATTTT. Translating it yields CASSLTGTTDTQYF.

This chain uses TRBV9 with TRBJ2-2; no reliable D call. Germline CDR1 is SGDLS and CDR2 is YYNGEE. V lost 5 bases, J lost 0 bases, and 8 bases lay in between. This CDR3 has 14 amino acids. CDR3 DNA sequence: TGTGCCAGCAGTGAGATCGCGAACACCGGGGAGCTGTTTTTT. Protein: CASSEIANTGELFF.

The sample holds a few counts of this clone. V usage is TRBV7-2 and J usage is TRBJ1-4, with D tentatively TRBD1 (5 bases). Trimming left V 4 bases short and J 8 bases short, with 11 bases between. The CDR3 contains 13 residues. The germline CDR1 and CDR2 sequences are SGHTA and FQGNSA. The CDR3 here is CASSSQGGEKLFF. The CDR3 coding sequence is TGTGCCAGCAGCTCTCAGGGAGGAGAAAAACTGTTTTTT.

Here the CDR3 reads CASSLDGSTDTQYF. The CDR3 DNA sequence: TGTGCCAGCAGCTTAGACGGTAGCACAGATACGCAGTATTTT. The genes are TRBV7-2 and TRBJ2-3; no definite D call. The CDR3 is 14 residues long. The germline V gene encodes CDR1 SGHTA and CDR2 FQGNSA. V was clipped by 1 base and J by 0 bases, with 5 bases between them. The full variable domain, with the rest looked up from reference TRBV7-2 and TRBJ2-3, is GAGVSQSPSNKVTEKGKDVELRCDPISGHTALYWYRQSLGQGLEFLIYFQGNSAPDKSGLPSDRFSAERTGGSVSTLTIQRTQQEDSAVYLCASSLDGSTDTQYFGPGTRLTVL.

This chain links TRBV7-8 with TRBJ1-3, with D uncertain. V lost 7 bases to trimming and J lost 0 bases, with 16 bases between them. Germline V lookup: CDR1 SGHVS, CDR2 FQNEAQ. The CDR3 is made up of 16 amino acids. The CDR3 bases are TGTGCCAGCATTTCTAGCCGGGTGGTCTCTGGAAACACCATATATTTT. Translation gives CASISSRVVSGNTIYF. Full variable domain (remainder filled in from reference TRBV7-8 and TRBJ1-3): GAGVSQSPRYKVAKRGQDVALRCDPISGHVSLFWYQQALGQGPEFLTYFQNEAQLDKSGLPSDRFFAERPEGSVSTLKIQRTQQEDSAVYLCASISSRVVSGNTIYFGEGSWLTVV.

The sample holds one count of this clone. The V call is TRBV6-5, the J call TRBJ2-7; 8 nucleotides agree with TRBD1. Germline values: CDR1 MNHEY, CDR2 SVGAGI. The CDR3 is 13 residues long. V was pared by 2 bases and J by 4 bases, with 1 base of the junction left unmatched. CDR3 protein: CASSYDRGYEQYV. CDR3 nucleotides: TGTGCCAGCAGTTACGACAGGGGATACGAGCAGTACGTC.

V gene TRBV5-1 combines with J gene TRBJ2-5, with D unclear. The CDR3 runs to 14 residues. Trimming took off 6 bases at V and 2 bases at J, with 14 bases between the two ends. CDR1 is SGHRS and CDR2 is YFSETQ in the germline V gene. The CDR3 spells CASTPGGRQETQYF. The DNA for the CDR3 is TGCGCCAGCACGCCTGGTGGAAGACAAGAGACCCAGTACTTC.

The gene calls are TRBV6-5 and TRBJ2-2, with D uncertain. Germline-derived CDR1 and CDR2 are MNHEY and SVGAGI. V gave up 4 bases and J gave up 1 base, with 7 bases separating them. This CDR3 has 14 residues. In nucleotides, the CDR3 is TGTGCCAGCAGTTCCCTGTGGAACACCGGGGAGCTGTTTTTT. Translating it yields CASSSLWNTGELFF.

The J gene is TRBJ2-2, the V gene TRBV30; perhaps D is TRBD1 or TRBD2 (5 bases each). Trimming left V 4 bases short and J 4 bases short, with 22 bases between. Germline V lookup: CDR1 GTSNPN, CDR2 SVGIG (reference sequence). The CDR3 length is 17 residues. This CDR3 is CAWNLPLPGPITGELFF. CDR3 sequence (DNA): TGTGCCTGGAACCTTCCGCTTCCGGGGCCCATCACCGGGGAGCTGTTTTTT.

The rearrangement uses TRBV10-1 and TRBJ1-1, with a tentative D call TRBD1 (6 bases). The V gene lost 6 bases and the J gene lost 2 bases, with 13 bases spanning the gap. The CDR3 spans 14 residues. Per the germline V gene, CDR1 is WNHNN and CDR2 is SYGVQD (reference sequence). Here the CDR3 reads CASRPGGQNTEAFF. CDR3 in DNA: TGCGCCAGCAGACCCGGGGGGCAAAACACTGAAGCTTTCTTT.